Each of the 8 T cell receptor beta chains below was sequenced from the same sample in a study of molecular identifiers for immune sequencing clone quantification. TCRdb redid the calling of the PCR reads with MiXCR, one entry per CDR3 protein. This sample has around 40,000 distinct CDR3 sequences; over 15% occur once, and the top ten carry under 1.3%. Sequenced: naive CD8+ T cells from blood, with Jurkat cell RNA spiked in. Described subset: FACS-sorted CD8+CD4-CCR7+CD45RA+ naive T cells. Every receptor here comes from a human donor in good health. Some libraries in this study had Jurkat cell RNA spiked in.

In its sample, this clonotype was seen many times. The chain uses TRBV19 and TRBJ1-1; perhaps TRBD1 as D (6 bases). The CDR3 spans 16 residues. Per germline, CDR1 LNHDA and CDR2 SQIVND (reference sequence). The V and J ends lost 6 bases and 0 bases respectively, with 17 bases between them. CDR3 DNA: TGTGCCAGTAGCAGGGGACCCGCAATTATGAACACTGAAGCTTTCTTT. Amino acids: CASSRGPAIMNTEAFF. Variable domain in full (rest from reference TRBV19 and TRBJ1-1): DGGITQSPKYLFRKEGQNVTLSCEQNLNHDAMYWYRQDPGQGLRLIYYSQIVNDFQKGDIAEGYSVSREKKESFPLTVTSAQKNPTAFYLCASSRGPAIMNTEAFFGQGTRLTVV.

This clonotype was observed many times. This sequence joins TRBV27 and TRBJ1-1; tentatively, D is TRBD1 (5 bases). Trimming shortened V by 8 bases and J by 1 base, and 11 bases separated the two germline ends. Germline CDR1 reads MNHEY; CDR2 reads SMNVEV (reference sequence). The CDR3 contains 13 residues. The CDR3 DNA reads TGTGCCAGCTCCCTGGGGCAGAACACTGAAGCTTTCTTT. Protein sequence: CASSLGQNTEAFF.

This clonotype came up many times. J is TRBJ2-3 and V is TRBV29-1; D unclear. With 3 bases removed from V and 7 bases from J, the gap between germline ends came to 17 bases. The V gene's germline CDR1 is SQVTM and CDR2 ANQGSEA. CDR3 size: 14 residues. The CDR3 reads CSVDGSYSRYTQYF. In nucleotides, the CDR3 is TGCAGCGTTGACGGCAGCTACTCTCGTTATACGCAGTATTTT.

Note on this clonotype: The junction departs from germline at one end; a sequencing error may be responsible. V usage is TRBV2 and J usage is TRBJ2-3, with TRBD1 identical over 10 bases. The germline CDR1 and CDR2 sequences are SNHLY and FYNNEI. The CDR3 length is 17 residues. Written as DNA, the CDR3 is TGTGCCGGCATTAACATCCGGGACAGGGGCCTTGCAGATACGCAGTATTTC. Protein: CAGINIRDRGLADTQYF.

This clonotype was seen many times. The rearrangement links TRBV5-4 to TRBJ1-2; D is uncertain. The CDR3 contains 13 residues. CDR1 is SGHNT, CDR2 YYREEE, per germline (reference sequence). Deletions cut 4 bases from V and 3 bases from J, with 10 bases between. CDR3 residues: CASSVGSYYGYTF. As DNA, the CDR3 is TGTGCCAGCAGCGTGGGGTCCTACTATGGCTACACCTTC.

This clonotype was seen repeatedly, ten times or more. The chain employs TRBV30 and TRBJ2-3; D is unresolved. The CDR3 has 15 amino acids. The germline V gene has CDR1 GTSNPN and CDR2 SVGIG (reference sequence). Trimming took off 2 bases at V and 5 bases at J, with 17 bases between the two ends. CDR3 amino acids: CAWSSDPLVGDTQYF. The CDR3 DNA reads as TGTGCCTGGAGTTCAGACCCCCTAGTTGGAGATACGCAGTATTTT.

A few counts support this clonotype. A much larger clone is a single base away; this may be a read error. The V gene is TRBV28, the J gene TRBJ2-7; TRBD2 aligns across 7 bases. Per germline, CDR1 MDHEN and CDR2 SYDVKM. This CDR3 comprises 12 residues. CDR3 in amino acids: CASSPRDYGQYF. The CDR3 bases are TGTGCCAGCAGTCCCAGGGACTACGGGCAGTACTTC.

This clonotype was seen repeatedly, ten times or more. The CDR3 protein is CASSLIHGANKERVSDTQYF. DNA for the CDR3: TGTGCCAGCAGCTTAATCCATGGGGCGAATAAGGAGAGAGTCTCAGATACGCAGTATTTT. The rearrangement uses TRBV7-9 and TRBJ2-3, with a possible D match to TRBD1 (5 bases). The V gene lost 2 bases and the J gene lost 4 bases, with 28 bases spanning the gap. Germline-derived CDR1 and CDR2 are SEHNR and FQNEAQ (reference sequence). This CDR3 has 20 amino acids.